The 18 T cell receptor beta chains listed next were all sequenced from one sample in a study of beta chain features in type 1 diabetes. Every isolated RNA sample was fully reverse transcribed, so sequencing captured expressed TCRB transcripts. Here immunoSEQ multiplex PCR was the method, and the copy in TCRdb shows in-frame clones only, minus some. The table records some 230,000 clones, more than 9% of them present only once. Sequencing was done on a sample of naive CD4+ T cells from blood. These receptors were taken from a woman in her late teens or twenties in good health.

This clone occurred a few times. The V gene is TRBV18, the J gene TRBJ2-5, with TRBD1 matching over 7 bases. The DNA matches TRBJ2-7 better at its end, which makes the J call doubtful. The germline gives CDR1 KGHSH, CDR2 LQKENI. This CDR3 spans 13 amino acids. The CDR3 spells CASSGKQGYEQYF. The CDR3 DNA sequence: TGTGCCAGCTCCGGTAAACAGGGGTACGAGCAGTACTTC.

This clone occurred a few times. J is TRBJ2-3 and V is TRBV7-3, with D uncertain. CDR3 length equals 13 residues. Germline V gene lookup returns CDR1 SGHTA and CDR2 FQGTGA. Trimming took 4 bases from V and 2 from J, leaving 7 bases between them. CDR3 nucleotides: TGTGCCAGCAGCTCGCGTAACACAGATACGCAGTATTTT. It encodes CASSSRNTDTQYF. The variable domain in full, with the rest retrieved from reference TRBV7-3 and TRBJ2-3, is GAGVSQTPSNKVTEKGKYVELRCDPISGHTALYWYRQSLGQGPEFLIYFQGTGAADDSGLPNDRFFAVRPEGSVSTLKIQRTERGDSAVYLCASSSRNTDTQYFGPGTRLTVL.

Written as DNA, the CDR3 is TGTGCCAGCAGCTTAGATATGGCGGTCGCCCAGTCCTATGGCTACACCTTC. Translation: CASSLDMAVAQSYGYTF. The J gene is TRBJ1-2, the V gene TRBV11-2; no reliable D call. Trimming took off 0 bases at V and 4 bases at J, with 18 bases between the two ends. This CDR3 spans 17 amino acids. Looked up from germline, CDR1 is SGHAT and CDR2 is FQNNGV.

This clone was detected only a few times. The chain employs TRBV5-1 and TRBJ2-2, with D possibly TRBD1 on 6 matching bases. Germline V lookup: CDR1 SGHRS, CDR2 YFSETQ. The CDR3 is 15 residues long. Trimming took 0 bases from V and 7 from J, leaving 13 bases between them. CDR3 residues: CASSLDRARGGELFF. DNA for the CDR3: TGCGCCAGCAGCTTGGACAGGGCTCGTGGCGGGGAGCTGTTTTTT.

The gene calls are TRBV15 and TRBJ2-3; D unresolved. This CDR3 contains 14 residues. V dropped 0 bases and J dropped 4 bases, with 8 bases sitting between them. Per germline, CDR1 LNHNV and CDR2 YYDKDF (reference sequence). The CDR3 sequence: CATSRDLAADTQYF. In DNA, the CDR3 is TGTGCCACCAGCAGAGATCTGGCGGCAGATACGCAGTATTTT.

This chain's CDR3 is CASSIDDSYGYTF. The CDR3 nucleotides read TGTGCCAGTAGTATAGACGACAGCTATGGCTACACCTTC. This chain connects TRBV19 to TRBJ1-2; D perhaps matches TRBD1 (5 bases). Germline lookup yields CDR1 LNHDA and CDR2 SQIVND (reference sequence). This CDR3 is 13 amino acids long. The germline V and J ends were trimmed by 0 bases and 4 bases, with 6 bases remaining between them.

The chain couples TRBV11-2 to TRBJ2-2; 7 nucleotides line up with TRBD2. Trimming cost V 2 bases and J 3 bases; bases outside gene matches: 0. CDR3 length: 14 amino acids. CDR1 SGHAT and CDR2 FQNNGV come from the germline V gene. CDR3: CASSLLADTGELFF. DNA of the CDR3: TGTGCCAGCAGCTTACTAGCGGACACCGGGGAGCTGTTTTTT.

The gene calls are TRBV19 and TRBJ2-2; D is undetermined. V was pared by 11 bases and J by 0 bases, with 10 bases between. CDR3 size: 13 residues. CDR1 LNHDA and CDR2 SQIVND come from the germline V gene (reference sequence). The CDR3 DNA reads TGTGCCGGCGGCGGAACGAACACCGGGGAGCTGTTTTTT. It specifies CAGGGTNTGELFF.

This clone was counted once. The chain employs TRBV27 and TRBJ2-7; D may be TRBD2 (5 bases). The germline CDR1 and CDR2 sequences are MNHEY and SMNVEV (reference sequence). V lost 5 bases and J lost 0, with 14 bases in between. The CDR3 is made up of 15 amino acids. CDR3 protein: CASSLGGPSSYEQYF. The CDR3 DNA is TGTGCCAGCAGTCTGGGCGGGCCCAGCTCCTACGAGCAGTACTTC.

The gene calls are TRBV19 and TRBJ2-2; TRBD1 might be the D (6 bases). The length of the CDR3 is 14 residues. Trimming shortened V by 4 bases and J by 12 bases, and 18 bases separated the two germline ends. Germline CDR1 reads LNHDA; CDR2 reads SQIVND (reference sequence). This CDR3 reads CASSTSGAPEKLFF. CDR3 bases: TGTGCCAGTAGTACCTCAGGGGCACCCGAAAAGCTGTTTTTT.

This clone has a handful of counts. Written as DNA, the CDR3 is TGTGCCAGCAGCCCTGGGGACAGGGGGGCCAAGACCCAGTACTTC. Its translation is CASSPGDRGAKTQYF. The gene calls are TRBV5-4 and TRBJ2-5; 11 bases align to TRBD1. V dropped 4 bases and J dropped 6; count of bases not matched to a gene: 8. Germline values: CDR1 SGHNT, CDR2 YYREEE (reference sequence). The CDR3 contains 15 residues.

This clone came up many times. The DNA for the CDR3 is TGCAGCGCGTGGACAGGAGCGAACACCGGGGAGCTGTTTTTT. Protein: CSAWTGANTGELFF. The V call is TRBV29-1, the J call TRBJ2-2; TRBD1 aligns across 7 bases. The CDR3 sequence is 14 residues long. V lost 7 bases, J lost 0 bases, and 5 bases stayed unmatched. Germline V gene sequence: CDR1 SQVTM, CDR2 ANQGSEA.

V gene TRBV18 combines with J gene TRBJ2-1, with TRBD2 matching 7 bases. With 5 bases clipped from V and 4 bases from J, the junction kept 11 bases outside the gene matches. The CDR3 runs to 16 residues. CDR1 and CDR2 from the germline V gene are KGHSH and LQKENI. Written as DNA, the CDR3 is TGTGCCAGCTCATCGATGACTAGCAGGGCTTACAATGAGCAGTTCTTC. It yields the protein CASSSMTSRAYNEQFF.

The rearrangement joins TRBV5-1 to TRBJ2-5, with TRBD1 as a possible D gene (6 bases). This CDR3 spans 16 amino acids. CDR1 is SGHRS and CDR2 is YFSETQ in the germline V gene. The V and J ends lost 0 bases and 2 bases respectively, with 14 bases between them. The CDR3 protein is CASSLAEQGPQETQYF. In nucleotides, the CDR3 is TGCGCCAGCAGCTTGGCCGAACAGGGACCACAAGAGACCCAGTACTTC.

The chain employs TRBV7-8 and TRBJ2-1; TRBD2 aligns across 13 bases. V dropped 5 bases and J dropped 2; count of bases not matched to a gene: 6. The CDR3 is made up of 17 amino acids. The V gene's germline CDR1 is SGHVS and CDR2 FQNEAQ. CDR3 DNA sequence: TGTGCCAGCAGCACCCGACTAGCGGGAGGTGCCTACAATGAGCAGTTCTTC. Translating it yields CASSTRLAGGAYNEQFF.

The rearrangement uses TRBV9 and TRBJ1-1, with a possible D match to TRBD1 (6 bases). This CDR3 has 16 residues. From germline, CDR1 is SGDLS and CDR2 YYNGEE. The V gene lost 0 bases and the J gene lost 2 bases, with 14 bases spanning the gap. DNA for the CDR3: TGTGCCAGCAGCGTAGGTCCAGGGGTGGGTAACACTGAAGCTTTCTTT. Amino acid sequence: CASSVGPGVGNTEAFF.

The chain has TRBV5-1 and TRBJ1-2; D perhaps matches TRBD1 (5 bases). The CDR3 contains 15 residues. Germline values: CDR1 SGHRS, CDR2 YFSETQ. V lost 3 bases, J lost 1 base, and 13 bases lay in between. CDR3 sequence: CASSSGTGGNYGYTF. CDR3 nucleotide sequence: TGCGCCAGCAGCTCCGGGACGGGGGGTAACTATGGCTACACCTTC. Combining the CDR3 with reference TRBV5-1 and TRBJ1-2 gives the whole variable domain KAGVTQTPRYLIKTRGQQVTLSCSPISGHRSVSWYQQTPGQGLQFLFEYFSETQRNKGNFPGRFSGRQFSNSRSEMNVSTLELGDSALYLCASSSGTGGNYGYTFGSGTRLTVV.

CDR3 residues: CAWSVLRDMSSGANVLTF. The CDR3 DNA reads TGTGCCTGGAGTGTTTTGAGGGACATGAGCTCTGGGGCCAACGTCCTGACTTTC. The chain links TRBV30 to TRBJ2-6; tentative D call: TRBD1 (6 bases). This CDR3 has 18 residues. Per the germline V gene, CDR1 is GTSNPN and CDR2 is SVGIG (reference sequence). Between the trimmed V and J ends, which lost 0 bases and 0 bases, there was a span of 15 bases.